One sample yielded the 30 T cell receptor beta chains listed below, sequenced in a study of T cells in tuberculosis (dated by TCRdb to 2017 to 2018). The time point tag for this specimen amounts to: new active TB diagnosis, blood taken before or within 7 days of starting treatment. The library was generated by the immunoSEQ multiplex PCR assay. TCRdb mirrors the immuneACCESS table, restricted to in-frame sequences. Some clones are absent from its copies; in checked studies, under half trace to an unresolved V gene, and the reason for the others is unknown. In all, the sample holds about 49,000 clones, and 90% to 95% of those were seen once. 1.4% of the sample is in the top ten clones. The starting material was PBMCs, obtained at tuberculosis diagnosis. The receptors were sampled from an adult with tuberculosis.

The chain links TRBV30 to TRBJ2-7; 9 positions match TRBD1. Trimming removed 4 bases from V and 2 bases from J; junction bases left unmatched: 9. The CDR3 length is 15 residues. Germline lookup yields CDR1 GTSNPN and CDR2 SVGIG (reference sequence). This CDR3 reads CAWIELGTGTYEQYF. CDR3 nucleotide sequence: TGTGCCTGGATTGAACTCGGGACAGGGACCTACGAGCAGTACTTC.

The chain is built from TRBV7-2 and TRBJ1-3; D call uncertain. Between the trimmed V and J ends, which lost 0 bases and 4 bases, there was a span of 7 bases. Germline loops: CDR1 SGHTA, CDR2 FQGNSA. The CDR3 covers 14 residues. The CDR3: CASSLARGGNTIYF. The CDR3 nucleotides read TGTGCCAGCAGCTTAGCGAGAGGGGGAAACACCATATATTTT.

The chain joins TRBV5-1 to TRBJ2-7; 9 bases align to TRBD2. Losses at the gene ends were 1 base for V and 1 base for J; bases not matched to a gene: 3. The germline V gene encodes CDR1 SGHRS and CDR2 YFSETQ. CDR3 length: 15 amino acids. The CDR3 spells CASSLTSGPSYEQYF. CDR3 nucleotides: TGCGCCAGCAGCTTGACTAGCGGGCCATCCTACGAGCAGTACTTC. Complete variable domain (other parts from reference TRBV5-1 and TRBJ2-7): KAGVTQTPRYLIKTRGQQVTLSCSPISGHRSVSWYQQTPGQGLQFLFEYFSETQRNKGNFPGRFSGRQFSNSRSEMNVSTLELGDSALYLCASSLTSGPSYEQYFGPGTRLTVT.

CDR3 DNA sequence: TGTGCCAGCAGCTTAGCCGGGTTTGGCTACACCTTC. Amino acids: CASSLAGFGYTF. V and J are TRBV7-2 and TRBJ1-2; no clear D gene. The V end lost 0 bases, the J end lost 7 bases, and 6 bases lay between the germline ends. The CDR3 length is 12 residues. Per germline, CDR1 SGHTA and CDR2 FQGNSA.

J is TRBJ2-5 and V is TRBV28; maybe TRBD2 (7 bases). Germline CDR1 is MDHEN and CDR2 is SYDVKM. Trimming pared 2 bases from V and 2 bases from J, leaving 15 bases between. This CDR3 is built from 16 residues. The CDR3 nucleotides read TGTGCCAGCAGTTTAGGTCGGGGGGCCCTTCAAGAGACCCAGTACTTC. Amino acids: CASSLGRGALQETQYF.

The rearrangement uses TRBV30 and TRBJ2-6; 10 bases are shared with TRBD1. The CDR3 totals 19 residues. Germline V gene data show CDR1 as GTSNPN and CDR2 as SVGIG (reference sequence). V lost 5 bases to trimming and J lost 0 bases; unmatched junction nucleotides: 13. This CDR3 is CAWSTRTGTGASGANVLTF. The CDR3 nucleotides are TGTGCCTGGTCGACTAGAACCGGGACAGGGGCCTCTGGGGCCAACGTCCTGACTTTC. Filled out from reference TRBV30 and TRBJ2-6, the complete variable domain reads SQTIHQWPATLVQPVGSPLSLECTVEGTSNPNLYWYRQAAGRGLQLLFYSVGIGQISSEVPQNLSASRPQDRQFILSSKKLLLSDSGFYLCAWSTRTGTGASGANVLTFGAGSRLTVL.

The CDR3 DNA follows: TGTGCCAGCAGCTACAGACAGGGTCGGTACGAGCAGTACTTC. Its protein is CASSYRQGRYEQYF. The rearrangement joins TRBV6-1 to TRBJ2-7; 7 bases are a match to TRBD1. The CDR3 has 14 residues. The ends lost 6 bases at V and 4 bases at J; junction bases unmatched: 9. Germline lookup yields CDR1 MNHNS and CDR2 SASEGT.

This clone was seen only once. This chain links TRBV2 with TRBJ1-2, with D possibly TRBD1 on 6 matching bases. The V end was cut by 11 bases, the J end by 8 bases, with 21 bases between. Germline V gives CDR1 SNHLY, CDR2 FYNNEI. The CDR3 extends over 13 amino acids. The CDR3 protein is CAQSWVGDTGYTF. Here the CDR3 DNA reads TGTGCCCAAAGCTGGGTCGGGGACACAGGCTACACCTTC.

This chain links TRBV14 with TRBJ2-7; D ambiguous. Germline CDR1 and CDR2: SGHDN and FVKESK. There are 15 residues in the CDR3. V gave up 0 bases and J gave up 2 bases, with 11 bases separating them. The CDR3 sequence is CASSQDLRRTYEQYF. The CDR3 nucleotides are TGTGCCAGCAGCCAAGATCTCCGGAGAACCTACGAGCAGTACTTC. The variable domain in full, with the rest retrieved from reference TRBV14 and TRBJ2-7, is EAGVTQFPSHSVIEKGQTVTLRCDPISGHDNLYWYRRVMGKEIKFLLHFVKESKQDESGMPNNRFLAERTGGTYSTLKVQPAELEDSGVYFCASSQDLRRTYEQYFGPGTRLTVT.

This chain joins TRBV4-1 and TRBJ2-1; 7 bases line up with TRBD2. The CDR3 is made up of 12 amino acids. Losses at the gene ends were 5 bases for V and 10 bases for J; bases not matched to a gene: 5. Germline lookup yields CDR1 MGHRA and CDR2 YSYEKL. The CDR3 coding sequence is TGCGCCAGCAGCGGGGGGGGGAAAGAGCAGTTCTTC. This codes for CASSGGGKEQFF.

CDR3 in amino acids: CASSLAGGYNEQFF. In DNA, the CDR3 is TGTGCCAGCAGTTTAGCGGGCGGGTACAATGAGCAGTTCTTC. The chain employs TRBV28 and TRBJ2-1; D may be TRBD2 (5 bases). Germline V CDR1 and CDR2: MDHEN, SYDVKM. This CDR3 region has 14 residues. Deletions cut 2 bases from V and 4 bases from J, with 9 bases between. Using reference TRBV28 and TRBJ2-1 for the parts outside the CDR3, the full variable domain is DVKVTQSSRYLVKRTGEKVFLECVQDMDHENMFWYRQDPGLGLRLIYFSYDVKMKEKGDIPEGYSVSREKKERFSLILESASTNQTSMYLCASSLAGGYNEQFFGPGTRLTVL.

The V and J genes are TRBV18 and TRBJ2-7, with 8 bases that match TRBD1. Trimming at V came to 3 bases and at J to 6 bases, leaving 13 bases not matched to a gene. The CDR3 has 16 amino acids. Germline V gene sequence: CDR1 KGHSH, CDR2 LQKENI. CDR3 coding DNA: TGTGCCAGCTCACCCACTATTAACAGGGGGTCTGGCGAGCAGTACTTC. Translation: CASSPTINRGSGEQYF.

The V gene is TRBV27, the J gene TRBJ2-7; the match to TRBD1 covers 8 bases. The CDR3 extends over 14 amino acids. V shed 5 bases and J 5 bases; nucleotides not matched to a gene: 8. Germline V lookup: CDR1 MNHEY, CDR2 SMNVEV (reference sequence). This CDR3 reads CASSHSGGRNEQYF. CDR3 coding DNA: TGTGCCAGCAGTCACTCAGGGGGCAGGAACGAGCAGTACTTC.

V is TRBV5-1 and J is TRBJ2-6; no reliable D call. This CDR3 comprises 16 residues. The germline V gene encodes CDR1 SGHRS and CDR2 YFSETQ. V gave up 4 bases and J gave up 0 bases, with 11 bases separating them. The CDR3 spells CASSLTINSGANVLTF. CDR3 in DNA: TGCGCCAGCAGCCTAACCATTAACTCTGGGGCCAACGTCCTGACTTTC. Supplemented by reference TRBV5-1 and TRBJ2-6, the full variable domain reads KAGVTQTPRYLIKTRGQQVTLSCSPISGHRSVSWYQQTPGQGLQFLFEYFSETQRNKGNFPGRFSGRQFSNSRSEMNVSTLELGDSALYLCASSLTINSGANVLTFGAGSRLTVL.

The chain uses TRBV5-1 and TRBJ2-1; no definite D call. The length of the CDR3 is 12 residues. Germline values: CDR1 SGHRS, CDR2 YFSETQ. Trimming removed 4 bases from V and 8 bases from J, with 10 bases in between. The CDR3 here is CASSRLDHEQFF. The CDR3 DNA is TGCGCCAGCAGCCGGCTAGATCATGAGCAGTTCTTC.

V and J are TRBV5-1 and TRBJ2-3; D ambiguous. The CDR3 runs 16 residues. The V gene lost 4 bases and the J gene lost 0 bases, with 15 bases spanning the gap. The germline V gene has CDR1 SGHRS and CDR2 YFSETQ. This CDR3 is CASSPAAEYSTDTQYF. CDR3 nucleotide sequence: TGCGCCAGCAGCCCGGCGGCAGAGTATAGCACAGATACGCAGTATTTT.

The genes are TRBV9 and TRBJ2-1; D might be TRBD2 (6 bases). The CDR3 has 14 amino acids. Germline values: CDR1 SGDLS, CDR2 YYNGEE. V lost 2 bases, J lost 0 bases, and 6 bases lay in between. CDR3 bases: TGTGCCAGCAGCGTGGGGGGCTCCTACAATGAGCAGTTCTTC. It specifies CASSVGGSYNEQFF.

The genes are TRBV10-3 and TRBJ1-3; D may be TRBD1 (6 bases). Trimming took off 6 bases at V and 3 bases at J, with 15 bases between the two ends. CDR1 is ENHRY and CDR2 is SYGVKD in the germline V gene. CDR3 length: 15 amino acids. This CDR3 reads CAISQNNRDGNTIYF. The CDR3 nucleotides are TGTGCCATCAGCCAAAATAACAGGGATGGAAACACCATATATTTT.

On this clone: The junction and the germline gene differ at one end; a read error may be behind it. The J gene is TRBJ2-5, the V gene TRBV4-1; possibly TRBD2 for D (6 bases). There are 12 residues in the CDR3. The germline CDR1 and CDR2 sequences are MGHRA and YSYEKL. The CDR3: CASSQDKAGVNF. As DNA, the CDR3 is TGCGCCAGCAGCCAAGATAAAGCGGGTGTCAACTTC.

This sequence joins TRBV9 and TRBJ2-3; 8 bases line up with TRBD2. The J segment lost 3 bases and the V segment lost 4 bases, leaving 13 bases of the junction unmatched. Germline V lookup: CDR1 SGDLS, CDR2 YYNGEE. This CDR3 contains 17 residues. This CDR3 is CASSPRGGAQGTDTQYF. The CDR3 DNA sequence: TGTGCCAGCAGCCCACGGGGGGGGGCGCAGGGTACAGATACGCAGTATTTT. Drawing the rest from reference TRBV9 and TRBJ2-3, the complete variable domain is DSGVTQTPKHLITATGQRVTLRCSPRSGDLSVYWYQQSLDQGLQFLIQYYNGEERAKGNILERFSAQQFPDLHSELNLSSLELGDSALYFCASSPRGGAQGTDTQYFGPGTRLTVL.

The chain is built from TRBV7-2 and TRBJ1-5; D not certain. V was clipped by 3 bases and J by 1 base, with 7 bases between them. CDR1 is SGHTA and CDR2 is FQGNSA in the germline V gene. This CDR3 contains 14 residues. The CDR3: CASSFRQSNQPQHF. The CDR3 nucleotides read TGTGCCAGCAGCTTCAGGCAGAGCAATCAGCCCCAGCATTTT.

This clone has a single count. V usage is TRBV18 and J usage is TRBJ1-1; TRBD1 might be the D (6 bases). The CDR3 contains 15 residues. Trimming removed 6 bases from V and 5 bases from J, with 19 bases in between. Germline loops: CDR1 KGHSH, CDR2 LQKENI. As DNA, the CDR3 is TGTGCCAGCTCCCTCGATGTGACAGGTTGGACTGAAGCTTTCTTT. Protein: CASSLDVTGWTEAFF.

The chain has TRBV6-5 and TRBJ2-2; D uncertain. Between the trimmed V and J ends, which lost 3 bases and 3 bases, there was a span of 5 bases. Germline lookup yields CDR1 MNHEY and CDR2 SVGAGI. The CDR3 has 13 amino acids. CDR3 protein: CASSYQDTGELFF. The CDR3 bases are TGTGCCAGCAGTTATCAGGACACCGGGGAGCTGTTTTTT.

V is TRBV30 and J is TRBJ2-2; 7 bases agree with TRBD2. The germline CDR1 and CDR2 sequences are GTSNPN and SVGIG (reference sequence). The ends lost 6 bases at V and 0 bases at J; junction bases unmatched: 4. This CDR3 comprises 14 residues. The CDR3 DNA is TGTGCCTGTAAGCGGGGCCCGAACACCGGGGAGCTGTTTTTT. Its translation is CACKRGPNTGELFF.

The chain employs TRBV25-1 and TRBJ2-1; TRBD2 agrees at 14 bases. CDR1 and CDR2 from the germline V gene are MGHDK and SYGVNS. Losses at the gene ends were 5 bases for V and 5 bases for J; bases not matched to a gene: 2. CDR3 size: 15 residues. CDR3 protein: CASSQTSGRDNEQFF. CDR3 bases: TGTGCCAGCAGTCAGACTAGCGGGAGGGACAATGAGCAGTTCTTC.

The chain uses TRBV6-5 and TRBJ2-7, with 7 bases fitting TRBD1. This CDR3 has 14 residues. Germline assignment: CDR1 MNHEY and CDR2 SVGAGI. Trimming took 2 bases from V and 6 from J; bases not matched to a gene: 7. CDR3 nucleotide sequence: TGTGCCAGCAGTTACGGACCGACAGGGATCGAGCAGTACTTC. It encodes CASSYGPTGIEQYF.

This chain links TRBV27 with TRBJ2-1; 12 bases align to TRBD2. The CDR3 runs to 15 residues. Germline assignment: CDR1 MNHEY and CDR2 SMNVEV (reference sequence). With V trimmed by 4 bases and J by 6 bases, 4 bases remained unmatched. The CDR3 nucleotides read TGTGCCAGCAGTTCCCTAGCGGGAGGGCCCAATGAGCAGTTCTTC. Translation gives CASSSLAGGPNEQFF.

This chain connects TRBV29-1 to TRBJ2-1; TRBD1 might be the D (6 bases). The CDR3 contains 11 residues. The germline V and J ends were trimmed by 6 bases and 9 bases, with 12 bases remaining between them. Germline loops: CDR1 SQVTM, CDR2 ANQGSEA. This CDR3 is CSVKGGAEQFF. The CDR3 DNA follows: TGCAGCGTAAAAGGGGGAGCTGAGCAGTTCTTC.

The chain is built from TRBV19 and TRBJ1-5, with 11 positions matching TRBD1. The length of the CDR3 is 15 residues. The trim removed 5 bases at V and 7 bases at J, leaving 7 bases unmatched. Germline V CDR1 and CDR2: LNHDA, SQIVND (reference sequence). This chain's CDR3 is CASSLPGQGGQPQHF. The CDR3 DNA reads TGTGCCAGTAGTCTTCCGGGACAGGGGGGACAGCCCCAGCATTTT. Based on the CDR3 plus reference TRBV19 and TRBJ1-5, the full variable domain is DGGITQSPKYLFRKEGQNVTLSCEQNLNHDAMYWYRQDPGQGLRLIYYSQIVNDFQKGDIAEGYSVSREKKESFPLTVTSAQKNPTAFYLCASSLPGQGGQPQHFGDGTRLSIL.

For the CDR3, the DNA is TGTGCCAGCAGTTCACCCCGGGGACTAGCGGGAGTCTACGAGCAGTACTTC. This translates into CASSSPRGLAGVYEQYF. The V and J genes are TRBV27 and TRBJ2-7; 14 bases match TRBD2. Germline V gene data show CDR1 as MNHEY and CDR2 as SMNVEV (reference sequence). With 4 bases clipped from V and 3 bases from J, the junction kept 8 bases outside the gene matches. This CDR3 is built from 17 residues.